This is a list of T cell receptor beta chains from one sample in a study of blood T cells in healthy people across ages. MiXCR, applied by TCRdb to the 5' RACE reads, yields one record per CDR3 protein. The sample gives under 1,000,000 distinct CDR3 sequences, about half of which show up once; around a sixth is in the top ten. The source material was blood. The receptors were sampled from a man older than 75 in good health. Both conserved end residues are part of each CDR3. A D gene is named only where the DNA matches it firmly. Size is stated for part of the rows, as once, few or many counts, or as a class when the clone is expanded.

V	D	size	J	CDR3	DNA
TRBV7-2	TRBD2	few	TRBJ2-3	CASSLRGLAGDTQYF	TGTGCCAGCAGCTTAAGAGGACTAGCGGGAGATACGCAGTATTTT
TRBV7-2	NA	NA	TRBJ2-5	CASSQDSQSKYF	TGTGCCAGCAGCCAAGACTCCCAGAGTAAGTACTTC
TRBV21-1	NA	NA	TRBJ2-2	CASSNALGAGGGGLFF	TGTGCCAGCAGCAACGCGCTCGGAGCGGGAGGCGGGGGGCTGTTTTTT
TRBV4-1	NA	NA	TRBJ1-1	CASSQGLGLNTEAFF	TGCGCCAGCAGCCAAGGGCTGGGGCTGAACACTGAAGCTTTCTTT
TRBV15	NA	NA	TRBJ2-3	CATSSVGASTDTQYF	TGTGCCACCAGCAGCGTTGGGGCTAGCACAGATACGCAGTATTTT
TRBV7-9	NA	few	TRBJ1-6	CASGVGPDSPLHF	TGTGCCAGCGGTGTGGGACCTGATTCACCCCTCCACTTT
TRBV19	NA	NA	TRBJ2-6	CASSSPRGTGANVLTF	TGTGCCAGTAGCTCCCCCCGGGGGACTGGGGCCAACGTCCTGACTTTC
TRBV9	TRBD1	NA	TRBJ1-6	CASSAGTAYNSPLHF	TGTGCCAGCAGCGCCGGGACAGCTTATAATTCACCCCTCCACTTT
TRBV6-1	NA	few	TRBJ2-4	CASSVIVGSENIQYF	TGTGCCAGCAGTGTAATAGTTGGATCCGAAAACATTCAGTACTTC
TRBV10-3	TRBD2	many	TRBJ2-3	CAISTTGVSGMTDTQYF	TGTGCCATCAGTACAACGGGTGTTAGCGGGATGACAGATACGCAGTATTTT
TRBV7-8	TRBD1	NA	TRBJ2-7	CASSESHRTGRYEQYF	TGTGCCAGCAGCGAATCCCACCGGACAGGGAGGTACGAGCAGTACTTC
TRBV7-2	NA	NA	TRBJ2-5	CASSSIRNVAETQYF	TGTGCCAGCAGCTCCATTCGGAACGTCGCAGAGACCCAGTACTTC
TRBV7-2	TRBD1	NA	TRBJ2-1	CASSLSQGAVMGEQFF	TGTGCCAGCAGCTTATCGCAGGGGGCAGTTATGGGTGAGCAGTTCTTC
TRBV28	TRBD2	NA	TRBJ2-1	CASSYTQSRLAGTYNEQFF	TGTGCCAGCAGTTATACCCAGTCCCGACTAGCGGGGACCTACAATGAGCAGTTCTTC
TRBV12-3/TRBV12-4	NA	NA	TRBJ1-5	CVSRLATGFQPQHF	TGTGTCAGCAGGTTAGCGACGGGATTTCAGCCCCAGCATTTT
TRBV7-9	TRBD1	few	TRBJ2-7	CASSVPGGGEQYF	TGTGCCAGCAGCGTTCCAGGGGGCGGCGAGCAGTACTTC
TRBV3-1	NA	NA	TRBJ2-7	CASSRGKGITYEQYF	TGTGCCAGCAGCCGAGGGAAAGGGATTACCTACGAGCAGTACTTC
TRBV4-2	NA	many	TRBJ2-7	CASSQDLGLYEQYF	TGTGCCAGCAGCCAAGATCTCGGCTTATACGAGCAGTACTTC
TRBV27	NA	NA	TRBJ2-1	CASSSRVTQFF	TGTGCCAGCAGTTCAAGGGTAACGCAGTTCTTC
TRBV9	NA	NA	TRBJ2-5	CASSAFSEETQYF	TGTGCCAGCAGCGCCTTCTCCGAGGAGACCCAGTACTTC
TRBV20-1	NA	NA	TRBJ2-3	CSAVTWNGDTQYF	TGCAGTGCTGTGACCTGGAACGGGGATACGCAGTATTTT
TRBV28	NA	NA	TRBJ2-1	CASSFQLGGSTYNEQFF	TGTGCCAGCAGTTTCCAGCTCGGGGGATCGACATACAATGAGCAGTTCTTC
TRBV5-1	NA	few	TRBJ2-1	CASSPMEALSYNEQFF	TGCGCCAGCAGCCCTATGGAGGCGCTCTCCTACAATGAGCAGTTCTTC
TRBV9	TRBD1	NA	TRBJ1-1	CASSGGQGGGNTEAFF	TGTGCCAGCAGCGGGGGACAGGGCGGAGGAAACACTGAAGCTTTCTTT
TRBV5-1	TRBD1	few	TRBJ2-1	CASAGQGYNEQFF	TGCGCCAGCGCGGGACAGGGTTACAATGAGCAGTTCTTC
TRBV27	NA	NA	TRBJ1-2	CASSVDRRSYGYTF	TGTGCCAGCAGTGTCGACAGGAGAAGCTATGGCTACACCTTC
TRBV4-1	NA	many	TRBJ2-7	CASSQTESPYEQYF	TGCGCCAGCAGCCAGACAGAATCCCCCTACGAGCAGTACTTC
TRBV6-5	NA	few	TRBJ1-5	CASSSLNSRLHF	TGTGCCAGCAGTTCCCTAAATAGCCGGCTGCATTTT
TRBV2	TRBD1	NA	TRBJ1-1	CASSGGTGDTEAFF	TGTGCCAGCAGTGGCGGGACAGGGGACACTGAAGCTTTCTTT
TRBV15	NA	NA	TRBJ2-4	CATTTSGKNIQYF	TGTGCCACCACCACCAGCGGTAAAAACATTCAGTACTTC
TRBV7-7	TRBD2	NA	TRBJ2-3	CASSPGTSGDTDTQYF	TGTGCTAGCAGCCCCGGAACTAGCGGGGATACAGATACGCAGTATTTT
TRBV30	TRBD1	NA	TRBJ2-5	CAWRTGLGRQETQYF	TGTGCCTGGAGGACAGGGTTAGGGAGACAAGAGACCCAGTACTTC
TRBV20-1	NA	few	TRBJ2-7	CSAERVGSSYEQYF	TGCAGTGCCGAGAGAGTCGGGAGCTCCTACGAGCAGTACTTC
TRBV12-3/TRBV12-4	NA	NA	TRBJ1-1	CASSRTYMNTKAFF	TGTGCCAGCAGTCGGACGTACATGAACACTAAAGCTTTCTTT
TRBV6-2/TRBV6-3	NA	few	TRBJ1-5	CASSSPNQPQHF	TGTGCCAGCAGCAGCCCCAATCAGCCCCAGCATTTT
TRBV15	TRBD2	NA	TRBJ2-1	CATSLGTSGRAPEQFF	TGTGCCACCAGCCTCGGGACTAGCGGGAGGGCCCCTGAGCAGTTCTTC
TRBV28	NA	once	TRBJ2-5	CTSSPLVGALGETQYF	TGTACCAGCAGTCCCTTGGTCGGCGCCCTTGGGGAGACCCAGTACTTC
TRBV4-2	TRBD2	NA	TRBJ2-7	CASSQSGLAGTYEQYF	TGTGCCAGCAGCCAATCGGGACTAGCGGGAACCTACGAGCAGTACTTC
TRBV7-9	TRBD2	few	TRBJ2-7	CASSLARGAGDLLVYEQYF	TGTGCCAGCAGCTTAGCGCGGGGGGCGGGAGACCTTCTCGTCTACGAGCAGTACTTC
TRBV6-5	TRBD2	NA	TRBJ2-7	CASRLAAGREQYF	TGTGCCAGCAGGCTAGCTGCCGGGAGGGAGCAGTACTTC
TRBV5-4	NA	many	TRBJ2-1	CASSLTNTNEQFF	TGTGCCAGCAGCTTAACGAATACCAATGAGCAGTTCTTC
TRBV27	NA	NA	TRBJ1-4	CASSLQGILNEKLFF	TGTGCCAGCAGTTTACAGGGGATACTAAATGAAAAACTGTTTTTT
TRBV15	TRBD2	few	TRBJ2-4	CATLSSGRVAKNIQYF	TGTGCCACGCTATCTAGCGGGAGGGTAGCCAAAAACATTCAGTACTTC
TRBV10-3	NA	NA	TRBJ2-3	CAISPRGTEPIDTQYF	TGTGCCATCAGTCCGCGCGGGACAGAGCCGATTGATACGCAGTATTTT
TRBV7-2	NA	NA	TRBJ2-3	CASSLGGGGGGSTDTQYF	TGTGCCAGCAGCTTAGGTGGTGGCGGGGGCGGTTCCACAGATACGCAGTATTTT
TRBV24-1	NA	NA	TRBJ2-5	CAISINGGARNEQYF	TGTGCCATCAGCATAAATGGCGGGGCAAGGAATGAGCAGTACTTC
TRBV12-3/TRBV12-4	NA	NA	TRBJ2-3	CASSRGRGGDTQYF	TGTGCCAGCAGCCGGGGCAGGGGAGGAGATACGCAGTATTTT
TRBV5-1	TRBD1	few	TRBJ1-5	CASSLGQGGGNQPQHF	TGCGCCAGCAGCTTGGGGCAGGGGGGAGGCAATCAGCCCCAGCATTTT
TRBV20-1	TRBD2	NA	TRBJ2-7	CSARSGDEQYF	TGCAGTGCTAGAAGCGGGGACGAGCAGTACTTC
TRBV11-2	NA	NA	TRBJ1-2	CASSLDPTANYGYTF	TGTGCCAGCAGCTTAGATCCCACAGCTAACTATGGCTACACCTTC
TRBV6-2/TRBV6-3	NA	once	TRBJ2-4	CASTGGLRNIQYF	TGTGCCAGCACTGGCGGCCTCCGAAACATTCAGTACTTC
TRBV29-1	NA	few	TRBJ2-7	CSSEDGQGFEQYF	TGCAGCAGTGAAGATGGCCAGGGGTTCGAGCAGTACTTC
TRBV7-9	TRBD1	NA	TRBJ1-2	CASSRAGGDYGYTF	TGTGCCAGCAGCCGCGCAGGGGGCGACTATGGCTACACCTTC
TRBV11-3	NA	NA	TRBJ2-7	CASSLEMVQGFYEQYF	TGTGCCAGCAGCTTAGAGATGGTCCAGGGATTCTACGAGCAGTACTTC
TRBV6-5	TRBD1	NA	TRBJ2-7	CASRSDRGSYEQYF	TGTGCCAGTCGTTCGGACAGGGGATCCTACGAGCAGTACTTC